The present entry profiles one T cell receptor beta chain with its context. The target antigen is unknown. The data originate from a study of cytomegalovirus exposure and HLA in healthy donors. Study details: Some 77 million unique TCRs from HLA-typed donors were held in an early release of data. In terms of ancestry, the Caucasian-associated cluster contained roughly 80% of the roughly 400 genotyped donors. Study observations and caveats: A later analysis linked a missense DCLRE1C variant to TCR beta V- and J-gene trimming. Confirmation in vitro established that a few CMV-associated chains were specific for CMV antigens.

The germline gives CDR1 LGHNT, CDR2 FRNRAP. Germline trimming cut 3 bases from V and 0 bases from J; bases unmatched to any gene: 2. The CDR3 has 15 amino acids. Primers for the PCR totalled 60 Vbeta and 13 Jbeta. Profiling relied on immunoSEQ multiplex PCR, and the TCRdb table lists in-frame clones only, not all of them. The repertoire holds some 120,000 clones, with 81% as singletons. The sequenced sample consisted of PBMCs. The TCR sequence derives from a woman in her 30s in good health and CMV-seronegative. The V gene is TRBV12-5, the J gene TRBJ2-1; 7 nucleotides agree with TRBD2. The CDR3 sequence: CASGFGGDSYNEQFF. The CDR3 DNA reads TGTGCTAGTGGTTTTGGGGGGGACTCCTACAATGAGCAGTTCTTC.